The text below deals with one TCR beta chain. Antigen specificity is unknown. Every patient had relapsed following autologous stem cell transplantation, and cohorts differed in brentuximab vedotin exposure. This CDR3 has 14 residues. V was shortened by 4 bases and J by 5 bases, with 13 bases between the two germline ends. The V gene's germline CDR1 is SGHRS and CDR2 YFSETQ. The entry originates in a study of PD-1 blockade in classical Hodgkin lymphoma. Points from the study as a whole: TCR diversity in CD4+, not CD8+, cells rose significantly by C4D1.

The repertoire was sequenced with immunoSEQ multiplex PCR; TCRdb's copy has only in-frame clones and lacks some. The sample has 90,000 or so clones, nearly 95% seen once. The specimen was peripheral blood mononuclear cells (PBMCs), collected before the second cycle of nivolumab. The chain uses TRBV5-1 and TRBJ2-1, with D possibly being TRBD1 or TRBD2 (6 bases each). The clonotype comes from a human donor with classical Hodgkin lymphoma. CDR3 DNA sequence: TGCGCCAGCAGCGAGGCAGGGGAGGACAATGAGCAGTTCTTC. Residues: CASSEAGEDNEQFF.